Below, 23 T cell receptor beta chains from the same sample are listed, as sequenced in a study of blood T cell repertoires in COVID-19 (dated by TCRdb to 2020 to 2022). Library generation was performed with the immunoSEQ multiplex PCR assay. Entries here come from immuneACCESS through TCRdb and include only in-frame sequences with V and J called. Some clones fail to appear in such tables; in the studies checked, an unresolved V gene covers under half of the shortfall, and the cause of the remainder is unknown. In all, the sample holds about 110,000 clones, and approximately 89% of those were seen once. 3.5% to 5.5% of the sample is in the top ten clones. Input material: peripheral blood. The receptors here all came from a man between 35 and 55 years old with acute or convalescent COVID-19.

The chain employs TRBV7-9 and TRBJ1-1; D remains unclear. Deletions cut 3 bases from V and 0 bases from J, with 11 bases between. The CDR3 contains 15 residues. From germline, CDR1 is SEHNR and CDR2 FQNEAQ (reference sequence). The CDR3 reads CASSFPGRMNTEAFF. The CDR3 coding sequence is TGTGCCAGCAGCTTCCCTGGCCGTATGAACACTGAAGCTTTCTTT.

This chain links TRBV6-5 with TRBJ1-1, with D maybe TRBD1 (5 bases). From germline, CDR1 is MNHEY and CDR2 SVGAGI. This CDR3 comprises 13 residues. Trimming removed 8 bases at V and 2 bases at J, with 12 bases between. This chain's CDR3 is CASLRTGNTEAFF. CDR3 DNA: TGTGCCAGCCTTCGCACAGGTAACACTGAAGCTTTCTTT.

The rearrangement links TRBV6-1 to TRBJ1-1, with TRBD1 matching 9 bases. The germline V gene has CDR1 MNHNS and CDR2 SASEGT. This CDR3 is built from 14 residues. Trimming cost V 3 bases and J 5 bases; bases outside gene matches: 4. The CDR3: CASSEGQGVTEAFF. The CDR3 DNA reads TGTGCCAGCAGTGAGGGACAGGGCGTGACTGAAGCTTTCTTT.

The V and J genes are TRBV5-4 and TRBJ1-1, with 8 nucleotides matching TRBD1. Germline V gives CDR1 SGHNT, CDR2 YYREEE (reference sequence). With V trimmed by 3 bases and J by 6 bases, 10 bases remained unmatched. This CDR3 is 15 amino acids long. CDR3 bases: TGTGCCAGCAGCTCAGGGGGCGCGGGGGTGGCTGAAGCTTTCTTT. It specifies CASSSGGAGVAEAFF.

This clone appeared a few times. This chain connects TRBV2 to TRBJ1-2; a weak D match, TRBD1 (6 bases). The ends were cut back, 2 bases at V and 7 bases at J, with 11 bases in the middle. Germline values: CDR1 SNHLY, CDR2 FYNNEI. The CDR3 runs to 13 residues. The CDR3 nucleotides read TGTGCCAGCAGTGAACAGGGGATCAGTGGCTACACCTTC. Residues: CASSEQGISGYTF.

The rearrangement joins TRBV10-2 to TRBJ1-1; TRBD1 might be the D (6 bases). The germline V gene encodes CDR1 WSHSY and CDR2 SAAADI. The CDR3 covers 13 residues. Trimming stripped 7 bases from V and 7 bases from J, with 16 bases between. CDR3 DNA sequence: TGCGCCAGCACCATAGACAGGCCCGATGAAGCTTTCTTT. Amino acids: CASTIDRPDEAFF.

The rearrangement links TRBV30 to TRBJ1-3; a possible D gene is TRBD1 (5 bases). V was cut by 0 bases and J by 0 bases, with 12 bases left in between. CDR3 size: 16 residues. Germline CDR1 is GTSNPN and CDR2 is SVGIG (reference sequence). Here the CDR3 reads CAWSVMGQISGNTIYF. CDR3 DNA sequence: TGTGCCTGGAGTGTAATGGGGCAGATCTCTGGAAACACCATATATTTT.

The V gene is TRBV11-2, the J gene TRBJ2-1, with 13 positions matching TRBD2. The CDR3 totals 14 residues. The germline gives CDR1 SGHAT, CDR2 FQNNGV. The junction had 10 bases not matched to a gene; V was cut back by 4 bases and J by 16 bases. This chain's CDR3 is CASSSTGTSGIRFF. The CDR3 region has the DNA TGTGCCAGCAGCTCCACCGGGACTAGCGGGATAAGATTCTTC. The full variable domain, its missing parts supplied by reference TRBV11-2 and TRBJ2-1, is EAGVAQSPRYKIIEKRQSVAFWCNPISGHATLYWYQQILGQGPKLLIQFQNNGVVDDSQLPKDRFSAERLKGVDSTLKIQPAKLEDSAVYLCASSSTGTSGIRFFGPGTRLTVL.

This clone was found a few times. The rearrangement joins TRBV9 to TRBJ1-2, with D uncertain. V dropped 7 bases and J dropped 8 bases, with 12 bases sitting between them. The CDR3 runs to 11 residues. Per germline, CDR1 SGDLS and CDR2 YYNGEE. The CDR3 sequence: CASLGAWGYTF. DNA for the CDR3: TGTGCCAGCCTCGGAGCGTGGGGCTACACCTTC.

The V and J genes are TRBV7-8 and TRBJ2-7; D possibly corresponds to TRBD1 (5 bases). Germline CDR1 SGHVS, CDR2 FQNEAQ. The ends were cut back, 3 bases at V and 5 bases at J, with 14 bases in the middle. CDR3 size: 14 residues. The CDR3 here is CASSFREPEHEQYF. CDR3 nucleotides: TGTGCCAGCAGCTTCAGGGAACCGGAGCACGAGCAGTACTTC.

This rearrangement joins TRBV29-1 to TRBJ2-1; the D is unclear. The germline V gene has CDR1 SQVTM and CDR2 ANQGSEA. V shed 5 bases and J shed 0 bases, with 11 bases lying between them. The CDR3 spans 14 residues. CDR3 loop: CSVSRVNSYNEQFF. The DNA of the CDR3 is TGCAGCGTTTCACGGGTTAACTCCTACAATGAGCAGTTCTTC.

The DNA for the CDR3 is TGTGCCAGCAGCTTAGAGGTGGGAGGCTGGAACACTGAAGCTTTCTTT. Translation gives CASSLEVGGWNTEAFF. V gene TRBV7-9 combines with J gene TRBJ1-1, with no clear D. Germline values: CDR1 SEHNR, CDR2 FQNEAQ (reference sequence). V was shortened by 1 base and J by 1 base, with 13 bases between the two germline ends. This CDR3 comprises 16 residues.

The chain combines TRBV19 with TRBJ2-7; D is perhaps TRBD2 (5 bases). Germline loops: CDR1 LNHDA, CDR2 SQIVND (reference sequence). The CDR3 is 16 amino acids. V gave up 7 bases and J gave up 0 bases, with 19 bases separating them. The CDR3 protein is CASIPPGREFSYEQYF. DNA for the CDR3: TGTGCCAGTATACCCCCGGGAAGGGAGTTCTCCTACGAGCAGTACTTC. The variable domain in full, with the rest retrieved from reference TRBV19 and TRBJ2-7, is DGGITQSPKYLFRKEGQNVTLSCEQNLNHDAMYWYRQDPGQGLRLIYYSQIVNDFQKGDIAEGYSVSREKKESFPLTVTSAQKNPTAFYLCASIPPGREFSYEQYFGPGTRLTVT.

The V gene is TRBV3-1 (or the pseudogene TRBV3-2), the J gene TRBJ2-5, with TRBD2 matching 7 bases. The CDR3 loop spans 15 amino acids. J lost 6 bases, V lost 0 bases, and 7 bases had no gene match. The germline V gene has CDR1 LGHDT and CDR2 YNNKEL (reference sequence). CDR3 sequence: CASSQEGRVGKTQYF. The CDR3 nucleotides read TGTGCCAGCAGCCAAGAAGGGAGGGTTGGGAAGACCCAGTACTTC.

This chain links TRBV30 with TRBJ2-5; TRBD1 agrees at 9 bases. Unmatched junction bases numbered 0, after V lost 5 bases and J lost 5 bases. Germline V gene lookup returns CDR1 GTSNPN and CDR2 SVGIG (reference sequence). The length of the CDR3 is 11 residues. In nucleotides, the CDR3 is TGTGCCTGGGGACAGGGGGAGACCCAGTACTTC. It translates to CAWGQGETQYF.

V gene TRBV7-9 combines with J gene TRBJ1-3; the D is unclear. Deletions cut 5 bases from V and 2 bases from J, with 16 bases between. This CDR3 contains 16 residues. Germline CDR1 and CDR2: SEHNR and FQNEAQ (reference sequence). DNA of the CDR3: TGTGCCAGCAGCCTCCCTGAGGGCGTCCCTGGAAACACCATATATTTT. Protein sequence: CASSLPEGVPGNTIYF.

The chain has TRBV7-9 and TRBJ2-1, with D tentatively TRBD1 (5 bases). This CDR3 is built from 16 residues. Germline V gives CDR1 SEHNR, CDR2 FQNEAQ (reference sequence). V shed 1 base and J shed 7 bases, with 17 bases lying between them. The chain's CDR3 is CASSLVGDLSVNEQFF. The DNA of the CDR3 is TGTGCCAGCAGCTTAGTAGGGGATCTGTCGGTAAATGAGCAGTTCTTC.

The chain is built from TRBV2 and TRBJ2-5, with 7 positions matching TRBD1. The trim removed 7 bases at V and 5 bases at J, leaving 7 bases unmatched. Looked up from germline, CDR1 is SNHLY and CDR2 is FYNNEI. The CDR3 loop spans 13 amino acids. CDR3 amino acids: CASTWDSSETQYF. Written as DNA, the CDR3 is TGTGCCAGCACTTGGGACAGTTCGGAGACCCAGTACTTC.

The sample holds one count of this clone. The genes are TRBV7-2 and TRBJ1-2; possible D gene TRBD1, 5 bases. Germline V lookup: CDR1 SGHTA, CDR2 FQGNSA. Trimming cost V 0 bases and J 3 bases, with 14 bases left between them. CDR3 length: 16 residues. CDR3 coding DNA: TGTGCCAGCAGCTTAGCGTTCGGCAGGGCTCACTATGGCTACACCTTC. It translates to CASSLAFGRAHYGYTF.

The chain is built from TRBV6-1 and TRBJ1-2, with D perhaps TRBD1 (6 bases). Germline V gene data show CDR1 as MNHNS and CDR2 as SASEGT. V was cut by 5 bases and J by 8 bases, with 18 bases left in between. The CDR3 totals 14 residues. CDR3 protein: CASSQEGGRGGYTF. The CDR3 coding sequence is TGTGCCAGCAGTCAAGAAGGGGGTCGGGGAGGCTACACCTTC.

Only a few counts were recorded for this clone. The gene calls are TRBV27 and TRBJ1-2; D perhaps matches TRBD1 (6 bases). V dropped 3 bases and J dropped 8 bases, with 10 bases sitting between them. Germline CDR1 MNHEY, CDR2 SMNVEV (reference sequence). The CDR3 contains 12 residues. The CDR3 nucleotides are TGTGCCAGCAGTTTCAGGGGCGGCGGCTACACCTTC. Translation gives CASSFRGGGYTF.

The rearrangement links TRBV5-1 to TRBJ2-1; D may be TRBD1 (5 bases). V was pared by 2 bases and J by 7 bases, with 16 bases between. The CDR3 is 15 amino acids. CDR1 and CDR2 from the germline V gene are SGHRS and YFSETQ. The CDR3: CASSFGRASTNEQFF. The DNA for the CDR3 is TGCGCCAGCAGCTTCGGCAGGGCGTCTACTAATGAGCAGTTCTTC.

The chain joins TRBV9 to TRBJ1-4, with 7 bases identical to TRBD1. Trimming cost V 4 bases and J 4 bases; bases outside gene matches: 7. Germline lookup yields CDR1 SGDLS and CDR2 YYNGEE. CDR3 size: 15 residues. The CDR3 DNA is TGTGCCAGCAGCCCGGAGGGACAGAATAATGAAAAACTGTTTTTT. It yields the protein CASSPEGQNNEKLFF.